Sequencing of this TCR beta chain was carried out in a study of neurological immune-mediated disorders. Within the sample, this clonotype is medium-sized. Germline CDR1 reads DFQATT; CDR2 reads SNEGSKA (reference sequence). This CDR3 contains 11 residues. Trimming took off 5 bases at V and 1 base at J, with 5 bases between the two ends. TCRdb redid the calling of the 5' RACE reads with MiXCR, one entry per CDR3 protein. This sample has roughly 30,000 distinct CDR3 sequences, with under 6% found just once. The chain uses TRBV20-1 and TRBJ2-5, with D maybe TRBD2 (5 bases). This clonotype was sampled from a woman aged 50 to 60 in good health. The specimen was CD4+ T cells from blood. CDR3 protein: CSAAGQETQYF. The CDR3 region has the DNA TGCAGTGCTGCGGGCCAAGAGACCCAGTACTTC.